These 31 T cell receptor beta chains were sequenced from one sample in a study of OX40 agonist ivuxolimab in advanced cancers. Data came from immunoSEQ multiplex PCR; TCRdb stores just in-frame clones and leaves some out. The sample holds tens of thousands of clones; 80% to 90% are singletons and the top ten take 5.5% to 7%. The sample was CD4+ or CD8+ T cells sorted from blood, taken in a trial of the OX40 agonist ivuxolimab. These receptors originate from an adult with an advanced solid tumor such as melanoma, head and neck, liver or kidney cancer.

This chain links TRBV11-2 with TRBJ2-1; 11 nucleotides match TRBD1. Trimming took 5 bases from V and 6 from J; bases not matched to a gene: 9. Germline V gene sequence: CDR1 SGHAT, CDR2 FQNNGV. This CDR3 is 16 amino acids long. The CDR3 sequence is CASSLISGTGGNEQFF. The CDR3 DNA reads as TGTGCCAGCAGCCTGATATCCGGGACAGGGGGCAATGAGCAGTTCTTC.

This clone came up a few times. The chain uses TRBV9 and TRBJ2-3; 10 bases agree with TRBD1. Germline V CDR1 and CDR2: SGDLS, YYNGEE. CDR3 length equals 16 residues. V was clipped by 0 bases and J by 5 bases; unmatched bases: 6. CDR3 in amino acids: CASSVASGQGLDTQYF. CDR3 sequence (DNA): TGTGCCAGCAGCGTAGCTTCGGGACAGGGGTTAGATACGCAGTATTTT.

V usage is TRBV5-5 and J usage is TRBJ2-7, with 7 bases fitting TRBD1. The V gene's germline CDR1 is SGHKS and CDR2 YYEKEE (reference sequence). The ends lost 2 bases at V and 0 bases at J; junction bases unmatched: 5. This CDR3 is 15 amino acids long. DNA of the CDR3: TGTGCCAGCAGCTTACAGGGGCAGAGCTCCTACGAGCAGTACTTC. Protein sequence: CASSLQGQSSYEQYF.

The chain carries TRBV4-3 and TRBJ2-3; 7 bases map to TRBD2. With V trimmed by 0 bases and J by 6 bases, 9 bases remained unmatched. CDR1 is LGHNA, CDR2 YSLEER, per germline. This CDR3 region has 16 residues. The CDR3 sequence: CASSQDAGADGDTQYF. The CDR3 DNA reads TGCGCCAGCAGCCAAGATGCGGGAGCCGACGGGGATACGCAGTATTTT.

The table lists this clone with a count of one. The rearrangement links TRBV27 to TRBJ2-7, with D perhaps matching TRBD2 (6 bases). This CDR3 is 15 amino acids long. Trimming removed 3 bases from V and 3 bases from J, with 15 bases in between. In germline, CDR1 is MNHEY, CDR2 SMNVEV (reference sequence). The CDR3 is CASSFFGSGNYEQYF. In DNA, the CDR3 is TGTGCCAGCAGTTTTTTTGGTAGCGGAAACTACGAGCAGTACTTC.

This chain uses TRBV7-9 with TRBJ1-2; perhaps TRBD1 as D (5 bases). Germline V gene data show CDR1 as SEHNR and CDR2 as FQNEAQ (reference sequence). The CDR3 runs to 12 residues. The ends were cut back, 7 bases at V and 10 bases at J, with 16 bases in the middle. The CDR3 DNA sequence: TGTGCCAGCACCCTAGCCGGGACGGTCTACACCTTC. Translation gives CASTLAGTVYTF. Full variable domain (outside the CDR3, taken from reference TRBV7-9 and TRBJ1-2): DTGVSQNPRHKITKRGQNVTFRCDPISEHNRLYWYRQTLGQGPEFLTYFQNEAQLEKSRLLSDRFSAERPKGSFSTLEIQRTEQGDSAMYLCASTLAGTVYTFGSGTRLTVV.

This sequence joins TRBV12-5 and TRBJ1-1, with TRBD1 matching 7 bases. CDR1 is LGHNT and CDR2 is FRNRAP in the germline V gene. There are 13 residues in the CDR3. After removal of 6 bases from V and 4 bases from J, the junction contained 5 bases not matched to a gene. As DNA, the CDR3 is TGTGCTAGTGGCAGACAGGGAAGCACTGAAGCTTTCTTT. Translation: CASGRQGSTEAFF.

The V gene is TRBV19, the J gene TRBJ1-3; D remains unclear. V was shortened by 6 bases and J by 1 base, with 10 bases between the two germline ends. Germline V gene lookup returns CDR1 LNHDA and CDR2 SQIVND (reference sequence). The CDR3 totals 14 residues. The CDR3, as DNA: TGTGCCAGTAGCACCGGGATGTCTGGAAACACCATATATTTT. Amino acid sequence: CASSTGMSGNTIYF.

This chain joins TRBV25-1 and TRBJ2-7, with 10 bases matching TRBD2. The CDR3 covers 15 residues. V lost 1 base, J lost 3 bases, and 3 bases stayed unmatched. Germline loops: CDR1 MGHDK, CDR2 SYGVNS. The CDR3 sequence: CASSESQRGGYEQYF. In DNA form, the CDR3 reads TGTGCCAGCAGTGAATCTCAGCGGGGGGGCTACGAGCAGTACTTC.

In this sample, this clone turned up a few times. This sequence joins TRBV19 and TRBJ2-7; 10 positions match TRBD1. The V gene's germline CDR1 is LNHDA and CDR2 SQIVND (reference sequence). V trimming: 5 bases; J trimming: 1 base; junction bases outside the gene matches: 5. The CDR3 has 15 residues. The CDR3 sequence: CASSPRDRGSYEQYF. Here the CDR3 DNA reads TGTGCCAGTAGTCCCCGGGACAGGGGATCCTACGAGCAGTACTTC.

V and J are TRBV7-9 and TRBJ2-7; 9 nucleotides align to TRBD1. Germline CDR1 reads SEHNR; CDR2 reads FQNEAQ (reference sequence). The length of the CDR3 is 15 residues. V shed 3 bases, J shed 4 bases, and the junction held 7 bases outside the gene matches. The CDR3 spells CASSLDRGPHYEQYF. In DNA, the CDR3 is TGTGCCAGCAGCTTGGACAGGGGCCCCCATTACGAGCAGTACTTC.

The chain carries TRBV7-8 and TRBJ2-3, with TRBD1 matching 7 bases. The CDR3 is 14 amino acids. In germline, CDR1 is SGHVS, CDR2 FQNEAQ. The junction had 3 bases not matched to a gene; V was cut back by 5 bases and J by 1 base. The CDR3 region has the DNA TGTGCCAGCAGCCCGGGGACAGGCACAGATACGCAGTATTTT. It translates to CASSPGTGTDTQYF. Based on the CDR3 plus reference TRBV7-8 and TRBJ2-3, the full variable domain is GAGVSQSPRYKVAKRGQDVALRCDPISGHVSLFWYQQALGQGPEFLTYFQNEAQLDKSGLPSDRFFAERPEGSVSTLKIQRTQQEDSAVYLCASSPGTGTDTQYFGPGTRLTVL.

This clone was seen a few times. The chain recombines TRBV5-8 with TRBJ2-7; the match to TRBD2 covers 10 bases. The trim removed 0 bases at V and 3 bases at J, leaving 9 bases unmatched. Germline V gene lookup returns CDR1 SGHTS and CDR2 YDEGEE. The CDR3 has 17 residues. The CDR3 bases are TGTGCCAGCAGCTTGGAAACTAGCGGGGAGGTCTTCTACGAGCAGTACGTC. This gives the protein CASSLETSGEVFYEQYV.

The V and J genes are TRBV7-6 and TRBJ2-3; unclear D gene. V was trimmed by 0 bases and J by 4 bases, leaving 2 bases between them. This CDR3 comprises 12 residues. Germline assignment: CDR1 SGHVS and CDR2 FNYEAQ. The CDR3 is CASSLAADTQYF. CDR3 in DNA: TGTGCCAGCAGCTTAGCGGCAGATACGCAGTATTTT. Drawing the rest from reference TRBV7-6 and TRBJ2-3, the complete variable domain is GAGVSQSPRYKVTKRGQDVALRCDPISGHVSLYWYRQALGQGPEFLTYFNYEAQQDKSGLPNDRFSAERPEGSISTLTIQRTEQRDSAMYRCASSLAADTQYFGPGTRLTVL.

This chain links TRBV27 with TRBJ2-7, with no clear D. The CDR3 sequence is 11 residues long. Trimming took 8 bases from V and 4 from J, leaving 9 bases between them. CDR1 is MNHEY and CDR2 is SMNVEV in the germline V gene (reference sequence). The CDR3 DNA sequence: TGTGCCAGCCGTTACGGGTACGAGCAGTACTTC. Its protein is CASRYGYEQYF.

This clone showed up just a few times. The chain employs TRBV7-9 and TRBJ1-1; D is ambiguous. The V end lost 5 bases, the J end lost 4 bases, and 5 bases lay between the germline ends. The CDR3 covers 11 residues. The germline V gene has CDR1 SEHNR and CDR2 FQNEAQ (reference sequence). The CDR3 sequence is CASSPSTEAFF. The CDR3 DNA follows: TGTGCCAGCAGCCCCAGCACTGAAGCTTTCTTT.

The sample holds a few counts of this clone. The chain is built from TRBV4-3 and TRBJ2-3; TRBD2 matches 7 bases. The V gene end was trimmed by 0 bases and the J gene end by 0 bases; junction bases not matched to a gene: 9. Germline CDR1 is LGHNA and CDR2 is YSLEER. The CDR3 sequence is 18 residues long. The CDR3 protein is CASSQDLVRGGSTDTQYF. CDR3 DNA: TGCGCCAGCAGCCAAGACTTGGTTAGGGGAGGGAGCACAGATACGCAGTATTTT.

The chain combines TRBV10-2 with TRBJ2-1; the match to TRBD2 covers 15 bases. The germline V gene encodes CDR1 WSHSY and CDR2 SAAADI. With V trimmed by 4 bases and J by 7 bases, 5 bases remained unmatched. The CDR3 extends over 16 amino acids. CDR3 region: CASSGTSGGAVNEQFF. The CDR3 region has the DNA TGCGCCAGCAGTGGGACTAGCGGGGGGGCCGTAAATGAGCAGTTCTTC.

There are a few counts of this clone. This chain joins TRBV30 and TRBJ1-1; D unclear. Germline V gene sequence: CDR1 GTSNPN, CDR2 SVGIG (reference sequence). V lost 3 bases and J 7 bases, leaving 15 bases between the germline ends. This CDR3 is 13 amino acids long. CDR3 nucleotide sequence: TGTGCCTGGAGGTCCCCCGCAGTCTTTGAAGCTTTCTTT. It yields the protein CAWRSPAVFEAFF.

This clone has a handful of counts. The V call is TRBV29-1, the J call TRBJ2-5; 9 bases align to TRBD1. Germline V gene lookup returns CDR1 SQVTM and CDR2 ANQGSEA. Losses at the gene ends were 2 bases for V and 1 base for J; bases not matched to a gene: 14. CDR3 length: 18 residues. The CDR3 is CSVERGYSGTGRQETQYF. The CDR3 DNA reads TGCAGCGTTGAAAGGGGTTATTCAGGGACAGGGCGCCAAGAGACCCAGTACTTC.

This clone was seen a handful of times. This sequence joins TRBV6-5 and TRBJ1-2; 7 nucleotides agree with TRBD1. V dropped 6 bases and J dropped 7; count of bases not matched to a gene: 5. Germline V gene sequence: CDR1 MNHEY, CDR2 SVGAGI. CDR3 length: 12 amino acids. CDR3 amino acids: CASRRTGAGYTF. For the CDR3, the DNA is TGTGCCAGCAGACGGACAGGCGCTGGCTACACCTTC.

V gene TRBV11-1 combines with J gene TRBJ1-1; D call uncertain. Germline CDR1 reads SGHAT; CDR2 reads FQDESV (reference sequence). Trimming pared 0 bases from V and 3 bases from J, leaving 14 bases between. The CDR3 runs to 16 residues. The DNA for the CDR3 is TGTGCCAGCAGCTTAGCGACGGCAGGTACTCACACTGAAGCTTTCTTT. This translates into CASSLATAGTHTEAFF.

V and J are TRBV21-1 and TRBJ2-7; the DNA was not used to check the table's D call, TRBD1. TRBV21-1 counts as a pseudogene. The CDR3 loop spans 16 amino acids. CDR3 coding DNA: TGTGCCAGCAGCAACCAACAGGGTCCGAGCTCCTACGAGCAGTACGTC. The encoded protein is CASSNQQGPSSYEQYV.

The count of this clone is one. The chain joins TRBV12-5 to TRBJ2-3; perhaps TRBD2 as D (6 bases). The CDR3 loop spans 19 amino acids. Between the trimmed V and J ends, which lost 1 base and 0 bases, there was a span of 20 bases. The germline gives CDR1 LGHNT, CDR2 FRNRAP. CDR3 sequence reads: CASGLATSRQYASTDTQYF. Written as DNA, the CDR3 is TGTGCTAGTGGTTTGGCCACTAGCAGACAATATGCTAGCACAGATACGCAGTATTTT. Full variable domain (rest looked up from reference TRBV12-5 and TRBJ2-3): DARVTQTPRHKVTEMGQEVTMRCQPILGHNTVFWYRQTMMQGLELLAYFRNRAPLDDSGMPKDRFSAEMPDATLATLKIQPSEPRDSAVYFCASGLATSRQYASTDTQYFGPGTRLTVL.

V and J are TRBV15 and TRBJ1-2; TRBD1 matches 7 bases. Germline values: CDR1 LNHNV, CDR2 YYDKDF (reference sequence). The CDR3 consists of 16 residues. J gave up 6 bases and V 1 base, and 11 bases lay outside the gene matches. CDR3 nucleotide sequence: TGTGCCACCAGCAGAGGGGGTACCGGGACAGAGAATGGCTACACCTTC. Amino acid sequence: CATSRGGTGTENGYTF.

The chain employs TRBV4-2 and TRBJ2-3, with D maybe TRBD2 (6 bases). The CDR3 runs 16 residues. CDR1 and CDR2 from the germline V gene are LGHNA and YNFKEQ. V was shortened by 4 bases and J by 6 bases, with 20 bases between the two germline ends. In nucleotides, the CDR3 is TGTGCCAGCAGCCCTGACGGAGACAGCGGGTACGATACGCAGTATTTT. Translation gives CASSPDGDSGYDTQYF.

The gene calls are TRBV11-1 and TRBJ2-4, with TRBD2 as a possible D gene (6 bases). The CDR3 totals 13 residues. V lost 7 bases and J 7 bases, leaving 14 bases between the germline ends. Germline lookup yields CDR1 SGHAT and CDR2 FQDESV (reference sequence). The CDR3: CASNRGGGNIQYF. CDR3 DNA: TGTGCCAGCAACCGGGGAGGCGGTAACATTCAGTACTTC.

The rearrangement uses TRBV4-3 and TRBJ2-1, with 8 bases identical to TRBD1. The V and J ends lost 4 bases and 4 bases, in that order; junction bases with no gene match: 3. The CDR3 runs to 14 residues. The germline CDR1 and CDR2 sequences are LGHNA and YSLEER. CDR3 coding DNA: TGCGCCAGCAGCCCCTGGACAGGGTACAATGAGCAGTTCTTC. It specifies CASSPWTGYNEQFF.

The V and J genes are TRBV5-1 and TRBJ2-7; D uncertain. Germline lookup yields CDR1 SGHRS and CDR2 YFSETQ. Trimming pared 4 bases from V and 0 bases from J, leaving 5 bases between. There are 12 residues in the CDR3. In nucleotides, the CDR3 is TGCGCCAGCAGCCCGGACTCCTACGAGCAGTACTTC. Its translation is CASSPDSYEQYF.

The chain has TRBV14 and TRBJ2-7; 9 positions match TRBD2. CDR3 length: 12 residues. J was trimmed by 10 bases and V by 8 bases; bases with no gene match: 9. CDR1 SGHDN and CDR2 FVKESK come from the germline V gene. The chain's CDR3 is CASSKLAGEQYF. In DNA, the CDR3 is TGTGCCAGCTCAAAACTAGCGGGTGAACAGTACTTC.

This chain joins TRBV10-3 and TRBJ2-7; TRBD1 matches 7 bases. This CDR3 contains 16 residues. Germline V gene sequence: CDR1 ENHRY, CDR2 SYGVKD. The V segment lost 6 bases and the J segment 4 bases; nucleotides outside the gene matches: 15. The chain's CDR3 is CAIRGIDRALGYEQYF. CDR3 nucleotides: TGTGCCATCAGGGGAATTGACAGGGCCCTCGGGTACGAGCAGTACTTC.